This passage covers 7 T cell receptor beta chains from one sample sequenced in a study of T-cell reconstitution after alpha-beta-depleted transplantation in children. As it was prepared, the TCRbeta library received unique molecular identifiers. TCRdb called the PCR reads again in MiXCR, with one record for every CDR3 protein. The sample consists of approximately 230,000 distinct CDR3 sequences, roughly 24% of them appearing once. The sample in question was PBMCs, obtained before TCRalphabeta/CD19-depleted stem cell transplant. These receptors all stem from a girl between 2 and 10 years old with Fanconi anemia, due to receive a stem cell transplant.

This clonotype was recorded a few times. CDR3 bases: TGTGCCAGCAGCTTGGGTAGGGTCTACGAGCAGTACTTC. This sequence encodes CASSLGRVYEQYF. V gene TRBV5-6 combines with J gene TRBJ2-7; no definite D call. Per germline, CDR1 SGHDT and CDR2 YYEEEE. Trimming left V 0 bases short and J 3 bases short, with 7 bases between. This CDR3 comprises 13 residues.

The V call is TRBV6-1, the J call TRBJ2-3; 7 bases map to TRBD2. The germline V gene encodes CDR1 MNHNS and CDR2 SASEGT. CDR3 size: 15 residues. The J segment lost 6 bases and the V segment lost 3 bases, leaving 9 bases of the junction unmatched. CDR3 DNA sequence: TGTGCCAGCAGTGATTCCTTAAGCGGGGCCGATACGCAGTATTTT. It translates to CASSDSLSGADTQYF.

The chain has TRBV4-1 and TRBJ2-5; no clear D. Germline V gene sequence: CDR1 MGHRA, CDR2 YSYEKL. The CDR3 is 13 residues long. Deletions cut 2 bases from V and 4 bases from J, with 8 bases between. DNA for the CDR3: TGCGCCAGCAGCCAAAGGCTGGCAGAGACCCAGTACTTC. It encodes CASSQRLAETQYF.

This clonotype was seen ten or more times. The V call is TRBV6-4, the J call TRBJ1-1; D is perhaps TRBD1 (5 bases). The CDR3 is made up of 14 amino acids. CDR1 is MRHNA, CDR2 SNTAGT, per germline. V lost 4 bases and J 6 bases, leaving 15 bases between the germline ends. For the CDR3, the DNA is TGTGCCAGCAGTGTGCAGGGAGGGGCAGCTGAAGCTTTCTTT. This encodes CASSVQGGAAEAFF.

This chain uses TRBV20-1 with TRBJ2-7; the D gene is possibly TRBD1 (5 bases). The germline V and J ends were trimmed by 3 bases and 3 bases, with 18 bases remaining between them. CDR1 is DFQATT, CDR2 SNEGSKA, per germline (reference sequence). The CDR3 sequence is 15 residues long. Here the CDR3 DNA reads TGCAGTGCTAGCCTTCTGGTTGTCAGGGTCTACGAGCAGTACTTC. Its translation: CSASLLVVRVYEQYF.

This clonotype was picked up a small number of times. This chain uses TRBV20-1 with TRBJ2-4; possibly TRBD2 for D (5 bases). CDR1 is DFQATT, CDR2 SNEGSKA, per germline (reference sequence). The CDR3 contains 12 residues. V gave up 1 base and J gave up 8 bases, with 9 bases separating them. CDR3 region: CSARVWRDIQYF. The CDR3 coding sequence is TGCAGTGCTAGAGTTTGGCGGGACATTCAGTACTTC.

J is TRBJ1-5 and V is TRBV28; perhaps TRBD1 as D (6 bases). V was clipped by 3 bases and J by 2 bases, with 17 bases between them. The CDR3 has 17 amino acids. Per the germline V gene, CDR1 is MDHEN and CDR2 is SYDVKM. The CDR3 DNA is TGTGCCAGCAGTTTCCCGGGGGGCAGGATTGGCAATCAGCCCCAGCATTTT. It yields the protein CASSFPGGRIGNQPQHF.